These 19 T cell receptor beta chains were sequenced from one sample in a study of blood T cell repertoires in COVID-19. This table comes from immunoSEQ multiplex PCR, and its TCRdb copy is limited to in-frame clones, with some not included. The repertoire holds about 55,000 clones, with 75% to 95% as singletons. Sequenced: peripheral blood. All receptors derive from a human donor with active COVID-19. The donor label of this sample is uncertain.

The chain joins TRBV4-1 to TRBJ2-7, with 11 nucleotides matching TRBD1. The J segment lost 2 bases and the V segment lost 4 bases, leaving 13 bases of the junction unmatched. CDR1 is MGHRA and CDR2 is YSYEKL in the germline V gene. The CDR3 loop spans 18 amino acids. CDR3 coding DNA: TGCGCCAGCAGCCTGCTATGGGACGGGACAGGGGGAACCTACGAGCAGTACTTC. Its protein is CASSLLWDGTGGTYEQYF.

V and J are TRBV24-1 and TRBJ2-7, with TRBD1 matching 9 bases. The germline V gene has CDR1 KGHDR and CDR2 SFDVKD. V lost 4 bases to trimming and J lost 11 bases; unmatched junction nucleotides: 8. The CDR3 spans 13 residues. This CDR3 is CATSEGGTGKKYF. The CDR3 DNA sequence: TGTGCCACCAGTGAGGGGGGGACAGGGAAGAAGTACTTC.

The V call is TRBV18, the J call TRBJ2-1; TRBD2 matches 15 bases. Trimming removed 0 bases from V and 2 bases from J; junction bases left unmatched: 2. Germline CDR1 KGHSH, CDR2 LQKENI. This CDR3 has 18 amino acids. The CDR3 nucleotides are TGTGCCAGCTCACCACCCCGGACTAGCGGGAGGGCCTACAATGAGCAGTTCTTC. It yields the protein CASSPPRTSGRAYNEQFF.

The J gene is TRBJ2-1, the V gene TRBV2, with 11 bases identical to TRBD2. Germline trimming cut 9 bases from V and 3 bases from J; bases unmatched to any gene: 7. The CDR3 is 15 residues long. Germline V gene sequence: CDR1 SNHLY, CDR2 FYNNEI. The CDR3 here is CASMLAGGHYNEQFF. CDR3 sequence (DNA): TGTGCCAGTATGCTAGCGGGAGGTCACTACAATGAGCAGTTCTTC.

J is TRBJ2-1 and V is TRBV10-3, with D possibly TRBD1 on 5 matching bases. The V gene's germline CDR1 is ENHRY and CDR2 SYGVKD. V lost 4 bases to trimming and J lost 2 bases, with 12 bases between them. There are 15 residues in the CDR3. The CDR3 nucleotides are TGTGCCATCAGTGCCGACAGAATTACCTACAATGAGCAGTTCTTC. This translates into CAISADRITYNEQFF.

The CDR3 DNA sequence: TGTGCCAGCAGCGTAGGCAGTAACTATGGCTACACCTTC. Amino acid sequence: CASSVGSNYGYTF. The rearrangement uses TRBV9 and TRBJ1-2, with D uncertain. Per the germline V gene, CDR1 is SGDLS and CDR2 is YYNGEE. The CDR3 extends over 13 amino acids. Trimming left V 0 bases short and J 1 base short, with 4 bases between.

The chain combines TRBV6-5 with TRBJ2-1; 7 nucleotides agree with TRBD1. Germline V gene lookup returns CDR1 MNHEY and CDR2 SVGAGI. With V trimmed by 6 bases and J by 5 bases, 7 bases remained unmatched. The length of the CDR3 is 14 residues. The CDR3 bases are TGTGCCAGCAGCGCCCGAACAGGGGACAATGAGCAGTTCTTC. This gives the protein CASSARTGDNEQFF.

This clone was seen more than once but under ten times. V gene TRBV21-1 combines with J gene TRBJ1-1. TRBV21-1 counts as a pseudogene. The CDR3 sequence is 9 residues long. CDR3 nucleotide sequence: TGTGCCAGCTCGGGAGAAGCTTTCTTT. This gives the protein CASSGEAFF.

In this sample, this clone turned up once. This chain joins TRBV4-3 and TRBJ2-5, with 10 bases that match TRBD1. The V segment lost 4 bases and the J segment 5 bases; nucleotides outside the gene matches: 10. CDR3 length: 16 residues. Germline loops: CDR1 LGHNA, CDR2 YSLEER. The CDR3 here is CASSRYTPGQGETQYF. The DNA of the CDR3 is TGCGCCAGCAGCCGATACACCCCGGGACAGGGGGAGACCCAGTACTTC.

The sample holds a few counts of this clone. V and J are TRBV30 and TRBJ1-1, with D uncertain. Trimming took off 3 bases at V and 6 bases at J, with 11 bases between the two ends. Germline V gene sequence: CDR1 GTSNPN, CDR2 SVGIG (reference sequence). The CDR3 is 12 amino acids. The CDR3 reads CAWRGSQSEAFF. The CDR3 region has the DNA TGTGCCTGGAGGGGGAGTCAATCTGAAGCTTTCTTT.

The rearrangement joins TRBV19 to TRBJ2-1, with 7 bases fitting TRBD2. Germline CDR1 is LNHDA and CDR2 is SQIVND (reference sequence). Trimming at V came to 3 bases and at J to 1 base, leaving 6 bases not matched to a gene. The CDR3 consists of 16 residues. The CDR3 bases are TGTGCCAGTAGTATGGAAAGCGGGATATCCTACAATGAGCAGTTCTTC. Translating gives CASSMESGISYNEQFF.

A few counts support this clone. The rearrangement joins TRBV28 to TRBJ1-1; D unclear. Between the trimmed V and J ends, which lost 2 bases and 5 bases, there was a span of 6 bases. The CDR3 consists of 12 residues. Germline-derived CDR1 and CDR2 are MDHEN and SYDVKM. The CDR3 loop reads CASSLELTEAFF. In DNA, the CDR3 is TGTGCCAGCAGTTTAGAACTGACTGAAGCTTTCTTT.

J is TRBJ1-6 and V is TRBV19, with a possible D match to TRBD1 (5 bases). The CDR3 runs to 15 residues. The germline V gene has CDR1 LNHDA and CDR2 SQIVND (reference sequence). Trimming removed 9 bases from V and 8 bases from J, with 20 bases in between. This CDR3 is CASKLGRVIDSPLHF. CDR3 bases: TGTGCCAGCAAACTCGGCAGGGTTATTGATTCACCCCTCCACTTT.

The CDR3 spells CASSKTGGPSGGGRDTQYF. The CDR3 bases are TGTGCCAGCAGCAAGACAGGGGGCCCTAGCGGGGGTGGTAGAGATACGCAGTATTTT. The chain uses TRBV9 and TRBJ2-3; D might be TRBD1 or TRBD2, each matching 10 bases. Germline CDR1 is SGDLS and CDR2 is YYNGEE. Trimming stripped 4 bases from V and 5 bases from J, with 29 bases between. The CDR3 is 19 amino acids.

This chain links TRBV18 with TRBJ2-7; D ambiguous. Per the germline V gene, CDR1 is KGHSH and CDR2 is LQKENI. The CDR3 sequence is 13 residues long. V shed 0 bases and J shed 3 bases, with 6 bases lying between them. CDR3 in DNA: TGTGCCAGCTCACCACCTGAGCTCTACGAGCAGTACTTC. Translating it yields CASSPPELYEQYF.

J is TRBJ1-1 and V is TRBV27; 8 nucleotides agree with TRBD1. Trimming cost V 5 bases and J 6 bases; bases outside gene matches: 11. Germline lookup yields CDR1 MNHEY and CDR2 SMNVEV (reference sequence). The CDR3 length is 15 residues. CDR3 DNA: TGTGCCAGCAGTCTTGAGACAGGGGTCGTGTCTGAAGCTTTCTTT. This encodes CASSLETGVVSEAFF.

The rearrangement joins TRBV30 to TRBJ1-5; D might be TRBD1 (5 bases). The ends were cut back, 0 bases at V and 9 bases at J, with 15 bases in the middle. The CDR3 is 14 amino acids. Germline V gives CDR1 GTSNPN, CDR2 SVGIG (reference sequence). CDR3 bases: TGTGCCTGGAGTGTATCCGGGGGTGGTGTGCCCCAGCATTTT. Its protein is CAWSVSGGGVPQHF.

The chain joins TRBV7-8 to TRBJ2-2; D might be TRBD1 (5 bases). Trimming shortened V by 5 bases and J by 4 bases, and 17 bases separated the two germline ends. This CDR3 has 16 residues. CDR1 and CDR2 (germline): SGHVS, FQNEAQ. DNA of the CDR3: TGTGCCAGCAGCCAGGCAGGCAGGGATGCCACCGGGGAGCTGTTTTTT. It specifies CASSQAGRDATGELFF.

V usage is TRBV5-8 and J usage is TRBJ1-3, with 8 bases lining up with TRBD1. The germline V gene encodes CDR1 SGHTS and CDR2 YDEGEE. This CDR3 comprises 16 residues. Losses at the gene ends were 0 bases for V and 4 bases for J; bases not matched to a gene: 6. The CDR3 loop is CASSLGTGIGGNTIYF. The CDR3 region has the DNA TGTGCCAGCAGCTTGGGGACAGGGATCGGCGGAAACACCATATATTTT. The full variable domain, rest sourced from reference TRBV5-8 and TRBJ1-3, is EAGVTQSPTHLIKTRGQQATLRCSPISGHTSVYWYQQALGLGLQFLLWYDEGEERNRGNFPPRFSGRQFPNYSSELNVNALELEDSALYLCASSLGTGIGGNTIYFGEGSWLTVV.